Detailed here is one TCR beta chain. The CDR3 sequence is 15 residues long. V shed 2 bases, J shed 2 bases, and the junction held 3 bases outside the gene matches. Per germline, CDR1 KGHSH and CDR2 LQKENI. Authors' data handling: From reference gene primer amplification, estimates of nucleated cell counts were derived. Repertoires were generated with immunoSEQ multiplex PCR, while TCRdb's copy carries only in-frame clones and drops some. V and J calls plus clone size are reproduced from that table; the DNA served to infer D and trimming. The sample holds around 330,000 clones, around nine tenths seen once. The sample belongs to a study of blood T cell repertoires in COVID-19. Study information: T cells, B-cell-depleted T cells, or PBMCs supplied cDNA or gDNA.

The sequencing input was PBMCs or T cells enriched from blood (not recorded which). The rearrangement joins TRBV18 to TRBJ2-5; 9 nucleotides match TRBD1. The receptor was isolated from a woman aged 40 to 49 who had recovered from COVID-19. CDR3 amino acids: CASSPRDREQETQYF. The CDR3 DNA is TGTGCCAGCTCACCAAGGGACAGGGAGCAAGAGACCCAGTACTTC.